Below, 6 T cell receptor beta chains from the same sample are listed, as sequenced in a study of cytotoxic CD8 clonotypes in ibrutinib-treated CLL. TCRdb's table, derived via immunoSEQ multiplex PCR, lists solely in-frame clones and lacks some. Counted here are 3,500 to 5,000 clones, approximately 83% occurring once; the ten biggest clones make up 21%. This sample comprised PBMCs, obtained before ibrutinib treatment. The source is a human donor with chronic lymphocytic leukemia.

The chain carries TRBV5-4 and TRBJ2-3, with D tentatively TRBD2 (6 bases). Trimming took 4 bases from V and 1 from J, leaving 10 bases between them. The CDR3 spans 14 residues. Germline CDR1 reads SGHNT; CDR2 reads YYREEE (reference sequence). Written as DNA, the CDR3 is TGTGCCAGCAGCCCACCTAGCGGCACAGATACGCAGTATTTT. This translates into CASSPPSGTDTQYF.

CDR3 residues: CASSPGSGSPQENIQYF. CDR3 bases: TGTGCCAGCAGCCCAGGTAGCGGGAGCCCTCAGGAAAACATTCAGTACTTC. The chain carries TRBV28 and TRBJ2-4; 9 nucleotides match TRBD2. The CDR3 contains 17 residues. J gave up 5 bases and V 6 bases, and 14 bases lay outside the gene matches. Per the germline V gene, CDR1 is MDHEN and CDR2 is SYDVKM. The full variable domain, rest sourced from reference TRBV28 and TRBJ2-4, is DVKVTQSSRYLVKRTGEKVFLECVQDMDHENMFWYRQDPGLGLRLIYFSYDVKMKEKGDIPEGYSVSREKKERFSLILESASTNQTSMYLCASSPGSGSPQENIQYFGAGTRLSVL.

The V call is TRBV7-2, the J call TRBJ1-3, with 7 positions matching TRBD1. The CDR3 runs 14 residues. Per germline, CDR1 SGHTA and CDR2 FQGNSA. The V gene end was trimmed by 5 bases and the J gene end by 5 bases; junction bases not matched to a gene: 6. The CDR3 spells CASSQGQPRNTIYF. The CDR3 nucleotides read TGTGCCAGCAGCCAGGGACAGCCCCGAAACACCATATATTTT.

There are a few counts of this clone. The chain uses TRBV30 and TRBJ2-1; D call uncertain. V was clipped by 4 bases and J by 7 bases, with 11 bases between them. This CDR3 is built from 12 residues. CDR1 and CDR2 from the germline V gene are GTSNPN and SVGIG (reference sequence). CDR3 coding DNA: TGTGCCTGGAACAGCCCTCGGAATGAGCAGTTCTTC. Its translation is CAWNSPRNEQFF.

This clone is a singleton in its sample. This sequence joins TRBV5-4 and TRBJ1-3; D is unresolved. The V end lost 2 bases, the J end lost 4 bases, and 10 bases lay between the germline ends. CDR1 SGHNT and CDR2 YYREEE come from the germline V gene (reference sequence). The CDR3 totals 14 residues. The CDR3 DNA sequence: TGTGCCAGCAGCTTTAGGCCGTCCGGAAACACCATATATTTT. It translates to CASSFRPSGNTIYF.

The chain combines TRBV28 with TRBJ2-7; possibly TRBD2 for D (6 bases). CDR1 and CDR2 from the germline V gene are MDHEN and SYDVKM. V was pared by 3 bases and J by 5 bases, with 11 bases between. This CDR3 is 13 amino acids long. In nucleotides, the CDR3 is TGTGCCAGCAGTTTGCATGCGGGAAACGAGCAGTACTTC. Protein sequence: CASSLHAGNEQYF.